The T cell receptor (beta chain) described here comes from a study of T cells in women clearing cervical HPV infection. Study-level background: Case blood was drawn a median approximately 150 days after lesion detection.

Findings and limits, study-wide: Repertoire richness, not evenness, was significantly elevated in CIN3+ cases versus controls. Unknown T-cell numbers per sample may underlie the richness differences.

From germline, CDR1 is LNHDA and CDR2 SQIVND (reference sequence). The CDR3 contains 13 residues. TCRdb keeps only in-frame clones here, not all; method: immunoSEQ multiplex PCR. The sample yields under 45,000 clones, of which the top ten take up 1.4%. With regard to this clone: Its antigen remains unknown. Read coverage stops 3 residues before the CDR3 terminus; the germline J gene supplies the remainder.

The sample was blood buffy coat. The chain employs TRBV19 and TRBJ2-3, with TRBD2 identical over 9 bases. The clonotype comes from a woman aged 18 to 75 with a cervical HPV16 infection that either progressed to CIN3+ or cleared (not recorded which). The DNA read from the CDR3 is TGTGCCAGTACCAGTAGCGGGAGCAGATCG. As protein: CASTSSGSRS. The CDR3, in full, reads CASTSSGSRSQYF.